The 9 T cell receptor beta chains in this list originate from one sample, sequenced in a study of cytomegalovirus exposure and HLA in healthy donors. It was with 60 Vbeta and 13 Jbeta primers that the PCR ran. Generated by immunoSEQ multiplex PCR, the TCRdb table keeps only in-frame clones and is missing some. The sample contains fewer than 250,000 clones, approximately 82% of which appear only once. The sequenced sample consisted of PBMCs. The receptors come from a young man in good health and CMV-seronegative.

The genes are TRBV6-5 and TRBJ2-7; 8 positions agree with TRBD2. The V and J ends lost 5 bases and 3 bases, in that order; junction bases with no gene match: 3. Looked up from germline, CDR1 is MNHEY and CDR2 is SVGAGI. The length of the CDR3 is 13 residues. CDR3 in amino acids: CASSSGSIYEQYF. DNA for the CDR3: TGTGCCAGCAGTAGCGGGAGTATCTACGAGCAGTACTTC.

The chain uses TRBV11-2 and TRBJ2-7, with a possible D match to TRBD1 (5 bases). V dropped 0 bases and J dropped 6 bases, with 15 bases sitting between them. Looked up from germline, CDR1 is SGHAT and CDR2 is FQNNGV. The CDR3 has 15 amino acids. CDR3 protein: CASSLEATALLEQYF. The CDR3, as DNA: TGTGCCAGCAGCTTAGAAGCGACAGCGCTCCTCGAGCAGTACTTC.

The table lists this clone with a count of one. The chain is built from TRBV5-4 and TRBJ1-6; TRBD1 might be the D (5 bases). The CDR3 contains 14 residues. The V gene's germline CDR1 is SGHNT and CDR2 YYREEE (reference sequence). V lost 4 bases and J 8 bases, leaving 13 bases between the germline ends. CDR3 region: CASSTQGFHSPLHF. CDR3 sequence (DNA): TGTGCCAGCAGCACCCAGGGATTTCATTCACCCCTCCACTTT.

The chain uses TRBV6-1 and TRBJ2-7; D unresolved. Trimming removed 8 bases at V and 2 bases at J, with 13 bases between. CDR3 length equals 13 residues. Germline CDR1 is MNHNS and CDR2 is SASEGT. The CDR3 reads CASGAGSAYEQYF. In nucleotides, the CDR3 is TGTGCCAGCGGAGCCGGGTCCGCCTACGAGCAGTACTTC.

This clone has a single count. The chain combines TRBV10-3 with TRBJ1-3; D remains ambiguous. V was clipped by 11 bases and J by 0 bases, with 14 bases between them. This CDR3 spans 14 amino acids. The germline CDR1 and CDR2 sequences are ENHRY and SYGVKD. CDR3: CASAPQISGNTIYF. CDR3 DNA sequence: TGTGCCTCTGCCCCGCAGATCTCTGGAAACACCATATATTTT.

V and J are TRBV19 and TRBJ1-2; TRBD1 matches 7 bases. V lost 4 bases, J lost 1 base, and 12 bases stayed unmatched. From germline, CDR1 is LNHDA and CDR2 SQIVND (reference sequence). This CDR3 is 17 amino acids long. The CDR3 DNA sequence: TGTGCCAGTAGTAAAATAACCGGGACAGCCCTTAACTATGGCTACACCTTC. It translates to CASSKITGTALNYGYTF.

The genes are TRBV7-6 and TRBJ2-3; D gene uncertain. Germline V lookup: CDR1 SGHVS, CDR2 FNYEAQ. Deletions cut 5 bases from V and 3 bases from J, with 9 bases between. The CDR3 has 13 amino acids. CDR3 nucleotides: TGTGCCAGCAGCCAGGCTGGGACAGATACGCAGTATTTT. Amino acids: CASSQAGTDTQYF. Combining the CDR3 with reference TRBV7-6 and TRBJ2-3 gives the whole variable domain GAGVSQSPRYKVTKRGQDVALRCDPISGHVSLYWYRQALGQGPEFLTYFNYEAQQDKSGLPNDRFSAERPEGSISTLTIQRTEQRDSAMYRCASSQAGTDTQYFGPGTRLTVL.

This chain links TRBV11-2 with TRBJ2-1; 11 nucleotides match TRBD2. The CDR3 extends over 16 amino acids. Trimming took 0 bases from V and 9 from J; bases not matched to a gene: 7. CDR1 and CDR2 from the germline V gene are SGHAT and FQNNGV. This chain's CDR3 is CASSLDLTSGIGEQFF. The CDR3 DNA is TGTGCCAGCAGCTTAGATTTGACTAGCGGGATTGGTGAGCAGTTCTTC. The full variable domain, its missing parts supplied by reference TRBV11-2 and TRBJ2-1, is EAGVAQSPRYKIIEKRQSVAFWCNPISGHATLYWYQQILGQGPKLLIQFQNNGVVDDSQLPKDRFSAERLKGVDSTLKIQPAKLEDSAVYLCASSLDLTSGIGEQFFGPGTRLTVL.

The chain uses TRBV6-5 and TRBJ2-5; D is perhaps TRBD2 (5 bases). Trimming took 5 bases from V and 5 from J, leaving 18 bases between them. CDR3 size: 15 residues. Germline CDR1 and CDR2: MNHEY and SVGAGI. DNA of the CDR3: TGTGCCAGCAGTCCCGTTCTGGGAAGGAGGGAGACCCAGTACTTC. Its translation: CASSPVLGRRETQYF.